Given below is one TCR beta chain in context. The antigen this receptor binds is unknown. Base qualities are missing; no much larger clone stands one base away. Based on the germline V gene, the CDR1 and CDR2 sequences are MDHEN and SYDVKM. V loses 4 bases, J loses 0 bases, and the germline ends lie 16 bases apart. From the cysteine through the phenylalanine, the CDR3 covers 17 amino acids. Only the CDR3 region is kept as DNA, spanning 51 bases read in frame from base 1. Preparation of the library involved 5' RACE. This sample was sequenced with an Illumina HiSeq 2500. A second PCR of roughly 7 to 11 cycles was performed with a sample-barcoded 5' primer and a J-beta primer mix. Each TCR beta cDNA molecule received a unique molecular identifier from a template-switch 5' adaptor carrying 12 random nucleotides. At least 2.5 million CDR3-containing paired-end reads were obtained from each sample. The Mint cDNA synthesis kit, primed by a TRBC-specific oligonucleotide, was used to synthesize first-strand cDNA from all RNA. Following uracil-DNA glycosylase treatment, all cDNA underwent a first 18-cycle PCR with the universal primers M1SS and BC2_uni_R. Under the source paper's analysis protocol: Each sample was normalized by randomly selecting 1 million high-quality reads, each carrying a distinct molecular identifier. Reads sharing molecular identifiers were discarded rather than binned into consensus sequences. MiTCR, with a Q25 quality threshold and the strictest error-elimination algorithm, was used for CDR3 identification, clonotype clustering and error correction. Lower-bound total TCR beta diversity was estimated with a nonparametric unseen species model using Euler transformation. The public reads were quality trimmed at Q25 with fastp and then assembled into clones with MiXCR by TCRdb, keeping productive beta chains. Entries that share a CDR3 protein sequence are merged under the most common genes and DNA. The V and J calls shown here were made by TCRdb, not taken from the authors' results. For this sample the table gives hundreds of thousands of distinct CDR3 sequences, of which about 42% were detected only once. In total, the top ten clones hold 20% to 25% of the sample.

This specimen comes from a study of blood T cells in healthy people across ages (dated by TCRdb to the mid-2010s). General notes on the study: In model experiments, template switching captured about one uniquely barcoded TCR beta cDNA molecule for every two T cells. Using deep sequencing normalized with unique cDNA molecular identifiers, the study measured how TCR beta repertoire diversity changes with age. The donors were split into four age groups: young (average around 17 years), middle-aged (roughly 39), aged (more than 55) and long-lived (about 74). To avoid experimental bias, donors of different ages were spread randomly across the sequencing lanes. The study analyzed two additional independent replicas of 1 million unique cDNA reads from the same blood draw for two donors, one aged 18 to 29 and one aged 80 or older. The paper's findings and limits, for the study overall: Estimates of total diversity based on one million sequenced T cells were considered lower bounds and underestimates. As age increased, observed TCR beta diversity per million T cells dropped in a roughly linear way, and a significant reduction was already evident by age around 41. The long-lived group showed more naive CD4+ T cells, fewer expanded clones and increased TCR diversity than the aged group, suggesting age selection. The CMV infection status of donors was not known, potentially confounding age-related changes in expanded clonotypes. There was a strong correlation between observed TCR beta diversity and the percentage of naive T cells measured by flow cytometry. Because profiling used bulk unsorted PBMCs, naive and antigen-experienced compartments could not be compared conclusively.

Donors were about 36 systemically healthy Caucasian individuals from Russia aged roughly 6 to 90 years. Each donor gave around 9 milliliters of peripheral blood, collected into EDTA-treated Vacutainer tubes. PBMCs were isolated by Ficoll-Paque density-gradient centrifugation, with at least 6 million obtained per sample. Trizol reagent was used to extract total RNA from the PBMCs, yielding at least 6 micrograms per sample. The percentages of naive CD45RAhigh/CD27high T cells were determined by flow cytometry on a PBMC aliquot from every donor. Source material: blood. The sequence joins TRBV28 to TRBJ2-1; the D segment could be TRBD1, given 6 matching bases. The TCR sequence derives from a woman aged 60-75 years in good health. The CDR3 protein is CASSSETGPPSYNEQFF. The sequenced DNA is TGTGCCAGCAGTTCGGAAACAGGGCCGCCCTCCTACAATGAGCAGTTCTTC.